Below, 22 T cell receptor beta chains from the same sample are listed, as sequenced in a study of cytomegalovirus exposure and HLA in healthy donors. Primers for the PCR totalled 60 Vbeta and 13 Jbeta. This table comes from immunoSEQ multiplex PCR, and its TCRdb copy is limited to in-frame clones, with some not included. The sample data list 80,000 to 95,000 clones. Sequenced sample: PBMCs. Receptor source: a young woman in good health and CMV-seronegative.

The CDR3 nucleotides are TGTGCCTATTCCGGGACTAGCGGGGGCAAAAACATTCAGTACTTC. As protein: CAYSGTSGGKNIQYF. This chain links TRBV30 with TRBJ2-4, with TRBD2 identical over 14 bases. The CDR3 runs to 15 residues. V was clipped by 7 bases and J by 3 bases; unmatched bases: 5. Germline assignment: CDR1 GTSNPN and CDR2 SVGIG (reference sequence).

The rearrangement joins TRBV27 to TRBJ1-1; 7 nucleotides agree with TRBD1. V lost 5 bases, J lost 1 base, and 4 bases stayed unmatched. Germline V gives CDR1 MNHEY, CDR2 SMNVEV (reference sequence). The length of the CDR3 is 14 residues. CDR3 DNA sequence: TGTGCCAGCAGTCCTAGGGGGCCGAACACTGAAGCTTTCTTT. Encoded protein: CASSPRGPNTEAFF.

The rearrangement joins TRBV10-2 to TRBJ1-1; weak D call: TRBD1 (6 bases). Germline V gives CDR1 WSHSY, CDR2 SAAADI. Deletions cut 7 bases from V and 1 base from J, with 10 bases between. This CDR3 comprises 13 residues. CDR3 amino acids: CASKLRGNTEAFF. CDR3 DNA: TGCGCCAGCAAACTCAGGGGGAACACTGAAGCTTTCTTT.

This chain joins TRBV6-1 and TRBJ2-7; no clear D gene. Germline CDR1 MNHNS, CDR2 SASEGT. V lost 1 base, J lost 3 bases, and 10 bases lay in between. CDR3 size: 14 residues. The CDR3 sequence: CASSEERRYYEQYF. The CDR3 DNA follows: TGTGCCAGCAGTGAAGAGCGAAGGTACTACGAGCAGTACTTC.

J is TRBJ1-1 and V is TRBV9, with 8 bases fitting TRBD1. The CDR3 totals 15 residues. Trimming cost V 4 bases and J 1 base; bases outside gene matches: 6. The V gene's germline CDR1 is SGDLS and CDR2 YYNGEE. CDR3 loop: CASSPVDRGNTEAFF. CDR3 bases: TGTGCCAGCAGCCCAGTAGACAGGGGGAACACTGAAGCTTTCTTT.

CDR3 DNA: TGTGCCAGCTCACCACCGGAACCTAGCGGGACCACAGATACGCAGTATTTT. It codes for CASSPPEPSGTTDTQYF. V gene TRBV18 combines with J gene TRBJ2-3; 9 nucleotides line up with TRBD2. The V gene's germline CDR1 is KGHSH and CDR2 LQKENI. V lost 0 bases, J lost 2 bases, and 6 bases stayed unmatched. CDR3 length: 17 amino acids.

The rearrangement joins TRBV27 to TRBJ2-5, with 10 bases lining up with TRBD2. This CDR3 region has 14 residues. Germline V gene lookup returns CDR1 MNHEY and CDR2 SMNVEV (reference sequence). Germline trimming cut 5 bases from V and 6 bases from J; bases unmatched to any gene: 6. The CDR3 nucleotides read TGTGCCAGCAGTCGCACTAGCGGGGCCCAGACCCAGTACTTC. Translating gives CASSRTSGAQTQYF.

The CDR3 here is CASSEIQGNGGYTF. The CDR3 coding sequence is TGCGCCAGCAGCGAGATACAGGGGAATGGGGGCTACACCTTC. The chain is built from TRBV5-1 and TRBJ1-2; 7 positions match TRBD1. V lost 4 bases to trimming and J lost 8 bases; unmatched junction nucleotides: 11. This CDR3 is 14 amino acids long. Germline lookup yields CDR1 SGHRS and CDR2 YFSETQ. Filled out from reference TRBV5-1 and TRBJ1-2, the complete variable domain reads KAGVTQTPRYLIKTRGQQVTLSCSPISGHRSVSWYQQTPGQGLQFLFEYFSETQRNKGNFPGRFSGRQFSNSRSEMNVSTLELGDSALYLCASSEIQGNGGYTFGSGTRLTVV.

The chain couples TRBV2 to TRBJ2-7; no reliable D call. The CDR3 loop spans 12 amino acids. Germline lookup yields CDR1 SNHLY and CDR2 FYNNEI. The V gene lost 1 base and the J gene lost 7 bases, with 8 bases spanning the gap. CDR3 in amino acids: CASSEGTWEQYF. CDR3 sequence (DNA): TGTGCCAGCAGTGAAGGTACTTGGGAGCAGTACTTC.

This chain joins TRBV5-1 and TRBJ2-3, with 10 nucleotides matching TRBD2. From germline, CDR1 is SGHRS and CDR2 YFSETQ. The CDR3 covers 17 residues. V shed 0 bases, J shed 3 bases, and the junction held 7 bases outside the gene matches. The CDR3 region is CASSLGLAGVTTDTQYF. In DNA, the CDR3 is TGCGCCAGCAGCTTGGGGCTAGCGGGAGTAACTACAGATACGCAGTATTTT.

This chain links TRBV5-1 with TRBJ2-3; D is uncertain. The CDR3 has 14 amino acids. The germline V gene encodes CDR1 SGHRS and CDR2 YFSETQ. V was shortened by 2 bases and J by 2 bases, with 9 bases between the two germline ends. The chain's CDR3 is CASSFQASTDTQYF. As DNA, the CDR3 is TGCGCCAGCAGCTTTCAGGCCTCCACAGATACGCAGTATTTT.

The chain couples TRBV19 to TRBJ2-1; 7 bases are a match to TRBD1. Trimming at V came to 6 bases and at J to 8 bases, leaving 4 bases not matched to a gene. Germline-derived CDR1 and CDR2 are LNHDA and SQIVND (reference sequence). The CDR3 is made up of 12 amino acids. Here the CDR3 DNA reads TGTGCCAGTAGCCGACAGGGCTATGAGCAGTTCTTC. Translating it yields CASSRQGYEQFF. Full variable domain (remainder filled in from reference TRBV19 and TRBJ2-1): DGGITQSPKYLFRKEGQNVTLSCEQNLNHDAMYWYRQDPGQGLRLIYYSQIVNDFQKGDIAEGYSVSREKKESFPLTVTSAQKNPTAFYLCASSRQGYEQFFGPGTRLTVL.

The rearrangement uses TRBV19 and TRBJ2-7, with D possibly matching TRBD1 (6 bases). The CDR3 is 14 residues long. The V and J ends lost 3 bases and 3 bases respectively, with 12 bases between them. Germline V gene lookup returns CDR1 LNHDA and CDR2 SQIVND (reference sequence). CDR3 region: CASSISTGYYEQYF. CDR3 DNA sequence: TGTGCCAGTAGTATTTCGACAGGCTACTACGAGCAGTACTTC.

This rearrangement joins TRBV2 to TRBJ1-3; a possible D gene is TRBD1 (6 bases). From germline, CDR1 is SNHLY and CDR2 FYNNEI. This CDR3 has 13 residues. Trimming removed 6 bases from V and 2 bases from J, with 8 bases in between. The CDR3 loop is CASRGDTGNTIYF. In nucleotides, the CDR3 is TGTGCCAGCAGGGGGGACACTGGAAACACCATATATTTT.

CDR3 in DNA: TGTGCCTGGAGTGTTGGACTAGCGGCCTACGAGCAGTACTTC. It yields the protein CAWSVGLAAYEQYF. The chain employs TRBV30 and TRBJ2-7; 10 nucleotides match TRBD2. The CDR3 is 14 residues long. Germline-derived CDR1 and CDR2 are GTSNPN and SVGIG (reference sequence). With V trimmed by 0 bases and J by 2 bases, 1 base remained unmatched.

The rearrangement links TRBV10-3 to TRBJ2-7; 9 bases fit TRBD1. The germline V gene has CDR1 ENHRY and CDR2 SYGVKD. Germline trimming cut 6 bases from V and 1 base from J; bases unmatched to any gene: 7. This CDR3 has 15 residues. The CDR3 DNA sequence: TGTGCCATCAGGGAATCCGGGACAGGGTCCTACGAGCAGTACTTC. It translates to CAIRESGTGSYEQYF.

The J gene is TRBJ1-1, the V gene TRBV19, with 9 bases matching TRBD1. Germline trimming cut 6 bases from V and 6 bases from J; bases unmatched to any gene: 5. The germline V gene has CDR1 LNHDA and CDR2 SQIVND (reference sequence). CDR3 size: 13 residues. The CDR3 coding sequence is TGTGCCAGTAGCTTACAGGGGGCGGCTGAAGCTTTCTTT. It translates to CASSLQGAAEAFF.

V and J are TRBV11-1 and TRBJ1-2; possible D gene TRBD1, 6 bases. Deletions cut 6 bases from V and 8 bases from J, with 10 bases between. The CDR3 totals 11 residues. The germline V gene encodes CDR1 SGHAT and CDR2 FQDESV (reference sequence). CDR3 bases: TGTGCCAGCAGTACAGGGTCCGGCTACACCTTC. Its protein product is CASSTGSGYTF. The full variable domain, its missing parts supplied by reference TRBV11-1 and TRBJ1-2, is EAEVAQSPRYKITEKSQAVAFWCDPISGHATLYWYRQILGQGPELLVQFQDESVVDDSQLPKDRFSAERLKGVDSTLKIQPAELGDSAMYLCASSTGSGYTFGSGTRLTVV.

The gene calls are TRBV5-6 and TRBJ1-1; no clear D gene. Trimming pared 2 bases from V and 1 base from J, leaving 3 bases between. The length of the CDR3 is 12 residues. Germline CDR1 is SGHDT and CDR2 is YYEEEE. The CDR3 sequence: CASSFGNTEAFF. The CDR3 coding sequence is TGTGCCAGCAGCTTCGGGAACACTGAAGCTTTCTTT.

The chain links TRBV30 to TRBJ2-5; 12 nucleotides agree with TRBD2. The DNA end is more similar to TRBJ2-7, so the J call may be wrong. CDR3 length: 15 residues. Per the germline V gene, CDR1 is GTSNPN and CDR2 is SVGIG (reference sequence). CDR3 loop: CAWSLTSGSLNEQYF. The CDR3 bases are TGTGCCTGGAGTCTGACTAGCGGGAGTTTAAACGAGCAGTACTTC.

Points on this clone: At one of its ends the junction is not consistent with the germline gene, which may arise from a read error. This chain joins TRBV30 and TRBJ1-6; D is possibly TRBD1 (6 bases). This CDR3 contains 15 residues. Germline CDR1 is GTSNPN and CDR2 is SVGIG (reference sequence). The chain's CDR3 is CAGSGRGSYNSPLHF. Here the CDR3 DNA reads TGTGCCGGGAGTGGAAGGGGGTCCTATAATTCACCCCTCCACTTT.

The genes are TRBV29-1 and TRBJ1-1; no definite D call. Trimming removed 4 bases at V and 1 base at J, with 10 bases between. The CDR3 length is 13 residues. The germline gives CDR1 SQVTM, CDR2 ANQGSEA. CDR3 bases: TGCAGCGTTGGAGTGTACGGGAACACTGAAGCTTTCTTT. Translating it yields CSVGVYGNTEAFF.